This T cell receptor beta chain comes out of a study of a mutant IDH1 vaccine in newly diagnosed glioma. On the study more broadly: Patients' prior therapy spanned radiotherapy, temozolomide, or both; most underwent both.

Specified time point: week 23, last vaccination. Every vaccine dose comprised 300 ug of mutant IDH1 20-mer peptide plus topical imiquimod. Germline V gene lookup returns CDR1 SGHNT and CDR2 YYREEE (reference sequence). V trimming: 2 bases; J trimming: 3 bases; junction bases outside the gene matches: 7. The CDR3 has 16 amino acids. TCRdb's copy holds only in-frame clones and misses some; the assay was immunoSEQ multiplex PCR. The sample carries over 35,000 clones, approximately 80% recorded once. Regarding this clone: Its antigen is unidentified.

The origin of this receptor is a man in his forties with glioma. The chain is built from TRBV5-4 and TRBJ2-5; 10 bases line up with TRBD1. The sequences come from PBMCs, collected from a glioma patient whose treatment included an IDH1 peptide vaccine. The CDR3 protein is CASSLKGQGKEETQYF. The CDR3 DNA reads TGTGCCAGCAGCTTAAAGGGACAGGGGAAAGAAGAGACCCAGTACTTC.